The rows below give T cell receptor beta chains drawn from one sample of a study of T cell repertoires in cytomegalovirus infection. For these receptors, no antigen is known. In TCRdb, the reads were re-called with MiXCR into one record per CDR3 protein. This table has roughly 920,000 distinct CDR3 sequences, around 29% appearing once. The sequencing here drew on cultured CD8+ T cells from PBMCs, taken from culture after CMV antigen stimulation. Receptor source: a human donor in good health (CMV status not recorded). Some clones in this sample may be carry-over from other donors' samples. Each CDR3 is given with its conserved first and last residue. D genes are given only for firm matches. A clone size is listed for some rows: how often the clone was seen (once, few, many), or a class if it is expanded.

cdr3_aa: CASSFQRGGTETQYF
cdr3_nt: TGTGCCAGCAGTTTCCAGCGGGGGGGCACAGAGACCCAGTACTTC
d_call: TRBD2
clone_size: few
v_call: TRBV27
j_call: TRBJ2-5

cdr3_aa: CASSHPFKETQYF
cdr3_nt: TGTGCCAGCAGCCACCCTTTTAAGGAGACCCAGTACTTC
d_call: .
clone_size: .
v_call: TRBV7-9
j_call: TRBJ2-5

cdr3_aa: CASSQEGVEQYF
cdr3_nt: TGCGCCAGCAGCCAAGAAGGAGTTGAGCAGTACTTC
d_call: .
clone_size: many
v_call: TRBV4-1
j_call: TRBJ2-7

cdr3_aa: CASSQRGGSSYNEQFF
cdr3_nt: TGTGCCAGCAGCCAACGCGGGGGCAGCTCCTACAATGAGCAGTTCTTC
d_call: .
clone_size: .
v_call: TRBV14
j_call: TRBJ2-1

cdr3_aa: CASSPGLAGPEQYF
cdr3_nt: TGTGCCAGCAGTCCTGGACTAGCGGGGCCCGAGCAGTACTTC
d_call: TRBD2
clone_size: .
v_call: TRBV27
j_call: TRBJ2-7

cdr3_aa: CASSVKLGDTQYF
cdr3_nt: TGTGCCAGCAGCGTCAAATTAGGTGATACGCAGTATTTT
d_call: .
clone_size: many
v_call: TRBV7-9
j_call: TRBJ2-3

cdr3_aa: CASSVTAVGNTEAFF
cdr3_nt: TGCGCCAGCAGCGTGACAGCGGTAGGGAACACTGAAGCTTTCTTT
d_call: .
clone_size: .
v_call: TRBV5-1
j_call: TRBJ1-1

cdr3_aa: CASSHVGGWNEQFF
cdr3_nt: TGCGCCAGCAGCCACGTAGGGGGCTGGAATGAGCAGTTCTTC
d_call: TRBD1
clone_size: few
v_call: TRBV4-1
j_call: TRBJ2-1

cdr3_aa: CASSPTGIYEQYF
cdr3_nt: TGTGCCAGCAGCCCCACAGGGATCTACGAGCAGTACTTC
d_call: .
clone_size: many
v_call: TRBV7-2
j_call: TRBJ2-7

cdr3_aa: CASSLETSGYTF
cdr3_nt: TGTGCCAGCAGCTTAGAAACGAGCGGCTACACCTTC
d_call: .
clone_size: few
v_call: TRBV13
j_call: TRBJ1-2

cdr3_aa: CAISGTSGDQETQYF
cdr3_nt: TGTGCCATCAGTGGGACTAGCGGGGACCAAGAGACCCAGTACTTC
d_call: TRBD2
clone_size: .
v_call: TRBV10-3
j_call: TRBJ2-5

cdr3_aa: CASSFVYVATDTQYF
cdr3_nt: TGTGCCAGCAGTTTTGTTTATGTGGCCACAGATACGCAGTATTTT
d_call: .
clone_size: many
v_call: TRBV27
j_call: TRBJ2-3

cdr3_aa: CASSFMGSNEQYF
cdr3_nt: TGTGCCAGCAGCTTTATGGGTAGCAACGAGCAGTATTTC
d_call: .
clone_size: .
v_call: TRBV5-6
j_call: TRBJ2-7

cdr3_aa: CASSLGSDPIASQFF
cdr3_nt: TGTGCCAGCAGCTTAGGCTCGGACCCCATAGCCTCGCAGTTCTTC
d_call: .
clone_size: few
v_call: TRBV7-6
j_call: TRBJ2-1

cdr3_aa: CSASSGRGFRGGELFF
cdr3_nt: TGTAGTGCTAGTTCGGGCCGGGGATTTCGAGGCGGGGAGCTGTTTTTT
d_call: .
clone_size: .
v_call: TRBV20-1
j_call: TRBJ2-2

cdr3_aa: CASSPLTSGGYGEQFF
cdr3_nt: TGTGCCAGCAGCCCCCTGACTAGCGGGGGGTATGGTGAGCAGTTCTTC
d_call: TRBD2
clone_size: .
v_call: TRBV3-1
j_call: TRBJ2-1

cdr3_aa: CARYEQYF
cdr3_nt: TGTGCCCGCTACGAGCAGTACTTC
d_call: .
clone_size: .
v_call: TRBV6-6
j_call: TRBJ2-7

cdr3_aa: CASSYPCGTANQPQHF
cdr3_nt: TGTGCCAGCAGTTACCCTTGTGGGACAGCTAATCAGCCCCAGCATTTT
d_call: TRBD1
clone_size: few
v_call: TRBV6-5
j_call: TRBJ1-5

cdr3_aa: CASSEVGGGQPQHF
cdr3_nt: TGTGCCAGCAGTGAAGTAGGGGGCGGACAGCCCCAGCATTTT
d_call: TRBD1
clone_size: many
v_call: TRBV6-1
j_call: TRBJ1-5

cdr3_aa: CSARDLGGTYPPDYGYTF
cdr3_nt: TGCAGTGCTAGAGATCTGGGTGGCACCTACCCCCCGGACTATGGCTACACCTTC
d_call: .
clone_size: .
v_call: TRBV20-1
j_call: TRBJ1-2

cdr3_aa: CASSLRRQVPTIYF
cdr3_nt: TGTGCCAGCAGTTTAAGGCGTCAGGTACCCACCATATATTTT
d_call: .
clone_size: many
v_call: TRBV12-3/TRBV12-4
j_call: TRBJ1-3

cdr3_aa: CSARGQERGYEQYF
cdr3_nt: TGCAGTGCTCGGGGACAGGAGCGCGGCTACGAGCAGTACTTC
d_call: TRBD1
clone_size: few
v_call: TRBV20-1
j_call: TRBJ2-7

cdr3_aa: CATSDGQTGELFF
cdr3_nt: TGTGCCACCAGTGATGGGCAGACCGGGGAGCTGTTTTTT
d_call: .
clone_size: .
v_call: TRBV24-1
j_call: TRBJ2-2

cdr3_aa: CASSLTQASIPYEQYF
cdr3_nt: TGTGCCAGCAGCTTAACACAGGCGAGTATACCCTACGAGCAGTACTTC
d_call: .
clone_size: few
v_call: TRBV7-3
j_call: TRBJ2-7

cdr3_aa: CSARGGTLANGYTF
cdr3_nt: TGCAGTGCTAGGGGAGGGACCCTGGCAAATGGCTACACCTTC
d_call: .
clone_size: few
v_call: TRBV20-1
j_call: TRBJ1-2

cdr3_aa: CASSQDFLLAGASQETQYF
cdr3_nt: TGCGCCAGCAGCCAAGATTTTCTACTAGCGGGGGCCTCCCAAGAGACCCAGTACTTC
d_call: TRBD2
clone_size: .
v_call: TRBV4-1
j_call: TRBJ2-5

cdr3_aa: CASSQVLAGLEQYF
cdr3_nt: TGTGCCAGCAGCCAAGTTCTAGCGGGGTTGGAGCAGTACTTC
d_call: TRBD2
clone_size: .
v_call: TRBV3-1
j_call: TRBJ2-7

cdr3_aa: CSVADITGYGYTF
cdr3_nt: TGCAGCGTTGCTGACATCACTGGCTATGGCTACACCTTC
d_call: .
clone_size: few
v_call: TRBV29-1
j_call: TRBJ1-2

cdr3_aa: CASSLSRGNEKLFF
cdr3_nt: TGTGCCAGCAGCTTGTCCAGGGGAAATGAAAAACTGTTTTTT
d_call: .
clone_size: few
v_call: TRBV7-9
j_call: TRBJ1-4

cdr3_aa: CASSFWDGAYEQYF
cdr3_nt: TGTGCCAGCAGTTTCTGGGACGGGGCCTACGAGCAGTACTTC
d_call: .
clone_size: .
v_call: TRBV12-3/TRBV12-4
j_call: TRBJ2-7

cdr3_aa: CASSPHLVEAFF
cdr3_nt: TGTGCCAGCAGTCCCCACCTGGTTGAAGCTTTCTTT
d_call: .
clone_size: .
v_call: TRBV28
j_call: TRBJ1-1

cdr3_aa: CASSLFGLHTAAFF
cdr3_nt: TGCGCCAGCAGTCTGTTCGGTCTTCACACGGCGGCTTTCTTT
d_call: .
clone_size: .
v_call: TRBV23-1
j_call: TRBJ1-1

cdr3_aa: CASSSRADANYGYTF
cdr3_nt: TGTGCCAGCAGTTCCCGGGCCGACGCTAACTATGGCTACACCTTC
d_call: .
clone_size: .
v_call: TRBV27
j_call: TRBJ1-2

cdr3_aa: CASSFSGVPGGENTEAFF
cdr3_nt: TGTGCCAGCAGCTTCTCCGGTGTGCCAGGGGGTGAAAACACTGAAGCTTTCTTT
d_call: TRBD1
clone_size: .
v_call: TRBV7-6
j_call: TRBJ1-1

cdr3_aa: CASSAAGGTDTQYF
cdr3_nt: TGTGCCAGCAGCGCGGCAGGGGGCACAGATACGCAGTATTTT
d_call: .
clone_size: many
v_call: TRBV11-2
j_call: TRBJ2-3

cdr3_aa: CASSQFGGAEDTQYF
cdr3_nt: TGCGCCAGCAGCCAATTTGGGGGGGCCGAAGATACGCAGTATTTT
d_call: .
clone_size: .
v_call: TRBV4-3
j_call: TRBJ2-3

cdr3_aa: CASSQVGIEQFF
cdr3_nt: TGCGCCAGCAGCCAAGTAGGCATTGAGCAGTTCTTC
d_call: .
clone_size: few
v_call: TRBV4-3
j_call: TRBJ2-1

cdr3_aa: CASSPQQGREQYF
cdr3_nt: TGTGCCAGCAGTCCCCAGCAGGGTAGAGAGCAGTACTTC
d_call: .
clone_size: .
v_call: TRBV12-3/TRBV12-4
j_call: TRBJ2-7

cdr3_aa: CASSPRLLAGGTNTGELFF
cdr3_nt: TGTGCCAGTAGTCCTCGCCTACTAGCGGGGGGAACCAACACCGGGGAGCTGTTTTTT
d_call: TRBD2
clone_size: .
v_call: TRBV19
j_call: TRBJ2-2

cdr3_aa: CASGEVRDRGAEAFF
cdr3_nt: TGTGCCAGCGGGGAAGTCCGGGACAGGGGAGCTGAAGCTTTCTTT
d_call: TRBD1
clone_size: .
v_call: TRBV9
j_call: TRBJ1-1

cdr3_aa: CSVEDGGRFTGGLDTQYF
cdr3_nt: TGCAGCGTTGAAGATGGTGGGAGGTTTACAGGGGGCTTAGATACGCAGTATTTT
d_call: TRBD1
clone_size: .
v_call: TRBV29-1
j_call: TRBJ2-3

cdr3_aa: CASDSGGRGTGELFF
cdr3_nt: TGTGCCAGCGACTCAGGGGGCCGGGGGACCGGGGAGCTGTTTTTT
d_call: TRBD1
clone_size: few
v_call: TRBV19
j_call: TRBJ2-2

cdr3_aa: CASGQKETQYF
cdr3_nt: TGTGCTAGTGGCCAGAAAGAGACCCAGTACTTC
d_call: .
clone_size: .
v_call: TRBV12-5
j_call: TRBJ2-5